Each of the 28 T cell receptor beta chains below was sequenced from the same sample in a study of blood T cell repertoires in COVID-19. Only in-frame clones appear in the TCRdb table, and some are missing; sequencing was by immunoSEQ multiplex PCR. The sample includes fewer than 150,000 clones, approximately 86% of them seen just once. The sample consisted of peripheral blood. These receptors were collected from a woman aged 45-65 years with active or convalescent COVID-19.

In DNA form, the CDR3 reads TGCGCCACACGGGAGGGCGGCTACACCTTC. Its translation: CATREGGYTF. The chain recombines TRBV10-1 with TRBJ1-2; no definite D call. Germline assignment: CDR1 WNHNN and CDR2 SYGVQD (reference sequence). With 10 bases removed from V and 8 bases from J, the gap between germline ends came to 11 bases. CDR3 length equals 10 residues.

The chain carries TRBV28 and TRBJ2-1, with 12 bases fitting TRBD2. V lost 8 bases to trimming and J lost 2 bases; unmatched junction nucleotides: 7. Germline-derived CDR1 and CDR2 are MDHEN and SYDVKM. CDR3 length equals 16 residues. CDR3 amino acids: CASYLAGGRTYNEQFF. The CDR3 DNA follows: TGTGCCAGCTATCTAGCGGGAGGGAGAACCTACAATGAGCAGTTCTTC.

The CDR3: CASSVAAGTKEQFF. CDR3 DNA: TGTGCCAGCAGCGTAGCTGCGGGAACGAAGGAGCAGTTCTTC. The chain links TRBV9 to TRBJ2-1, with a weak D call TRBD2 (6 bases). CDR3 length: 14 amino acids. V lost 0 bases and J lost 10, with 14 bases in between. Germline assignment: CDR1 SGDLS and CDR2 YYNGEE.

Here the CDR3 reads CASSLETSGTDTQYF. The CDR3 coding sequence is TGTGCCAGCAGCTTAGAGACTAGCGGTACAGATACGCAGTATTTT. This chain connects TRBV7-9 to TRBJ2-3; 9 bases are a match to TRBD2. The germline V gene encodes CDR1 SEHNR and CDR2 FQNEAQ (reference sequence). J was trimmed by 3 bases and V by 1 base; bases with no gene match: 2. This CDR3 contains 15 residues. The full variable domain, with the rest looked up from reference TRBV7-9 and TRBJ2-3, is DTGVSQNPRHKITKRGQNVTFRCDPISEHNRLYWYRQTLGQGPEFLTYFQNEAQLEKSRLLSDRFSAERPKGSFSTLEIQRTEQGDSAMYLCASSLETSGTDTQYFGPGTRLTVL.

J is TRBJ2-1 and V is TRBV12-3 or TRBV12-4; D is perhaps TRBD2 (5 bases). V lost 3 bases and J lost 7, with 10 bases in between. The CDR3 loop spans 13 amino acids. The CDR3 spells CASSFGLTNEQFF. For the CDR3, the DNA is TGTGCCAGCAGTTTCGGACTTACGAATGAGCAGTTCTTC.

The J gene is TRBJ2-7, the V gene TRBV2, with D possibly being TRBD1 (8 bases). Germline V lookup: CDR1 SNHLY, CDR2 FYNNEI. V lost 5 bases and J lost 6, with 23 bases in between. This CDR3 comprises 16 residues. The CDR3 DNA sequence: TGTGCCAGCAGTTCGGGCTACAGGGGGGGCCGTGGCGAGCAGTACTTC. This codes for CASSSGYRGGRGEQYF. Looking up the rest from reference TRBV2 and TRBJ2-7 gives the full variable domain: EPEVTQTPSHQVTQMGQEVILRCVPISNHLYFYWYRQILGQKVEFLVSFYNNEISEKSEIFDDQFSVERPDGSNFTLKIRSTKLEDSAMYFCASSSGYRGGRGEQYFGPGTRLTVT.

The V gene is TRBV5-1, the J gene TRBJ2-1; 13 nucleotides align to TRBD2. Germline V gene data show CDR1 as SGHRS and CDR2 as YFSETQ. The CDR3 runs to 15 residues. V was clipped by 2 bases and J by 8 bases; unmatched bases: 4. The CDR3 DNA follows: TGCGCCAGCAGCTTCCGGACTAGCGGGAGCGATGAGCAGTTCTTC. Translation: CASSFRTSGSDEQFF.

This chain joins TRBV5-4 and TRBJ2-3; TRBD2 matches 12 bases. V was clipped by 4 bases and J by 4 bases; unmatched bases: 4. This CDR3 region has 15 residues. Germline V gene lookup returns CDR1 SGHNT and CDR2 YYREEE (reference sequence). The CDR3 bases are TGTGCCAGCAGCGTGACTAGCGGGAGTCCAGATACGCAGTATTTT. Residues: CASSVTSGSPDTQYF.

This clone was observed a handful of times. This chain uses TRBV6-4 with TRBJ2-7; D uncertain. In germline, CDR1 is MRHNA, CDR2 SNTAGT. The CDR3 is made up of 14 amino acids. The V gene lost 2 bases and the J gene lost 0 bases, with 8 bases spanning the gap. CDR3 sequence reads: CASSDVEYSYEQYF. Here the CDR3 DNA reads TGTGCCAGCAGTGACGTAGAGTACTCCTACGAGCAGTACTTC.

This chain uses TRBV11-2 with TRBJ2-3; 11 bases match TRBD2. CDR1 SGHAT and CDR2 FQNNGV come from the germline V gene. After removal of 1 base from V and 9 bases from J, the junction contained 15 bases not matched to a gene. The CDR3 sequence is 18 residues long. CDR3 region: CASSLGIAGGRTTFTQYF. The DNA of the CDR3 is TGTGCCAGCAGCTTAGGGATAGCGGGAGGGCGGACAACCTTCACGCAGTATTTT.

The V and J genes are TRBV6-5 and TRBJ2-2, with a tentative D call TRBD2 (5 bases). CDR3 length: 14 residues. Germline loops: CDR1 MNHEY, CDR2 SVGAGI. With 2 bases removed from V and 4 bases from J, the gap between germline ends came to 8 bases. CDR3 sequence: CASSYGESTGELFF. The CDR3 bases are TGTGCCAGCAGTTACGGGGAGAGCACCGGGGAGCTGTTTTTT.

The V and J genes are TRBV27 and TRBJ2-3, with 7 positions matching TRBD2. The CDR3 length is 15 residues. Germline V gene sequence: CDR1 MNHEY, CDR2 SMNVEV (reference sequence). The ends lost 3 bases at V and 4 bases at J; junction bases unmatched: 7. The chain's CDR3 is CASSFLGGSADTQYF. DNA of the CDR3: TGTGCCAGCAGTTTCCTTGGCGGGAGCGCAGATACGCAGTATTTT.

The chain joins TRBV6-5 to TRBJ2-1; 12 bases fit TRBD2. Germline CDR1 reads MNHEY; CDR2 reads SVGAGI. With 6 bases clipped from V and 7 bases from J, the junction kept 4 bases outside the gene matches. The CDR3 loop spans 14 amino acids. The CDR3 DNA reads TGTGCCAGCAGCCGACTAGCGGGAGTAAATGAGCAGTTCTTC. This encodes CASSRLAGVNEQFF.

This clone was picked up a small number of times. The gene calls are TRBV28 and TRBJ1-2; TRBD1 aligns across 9 bases. CDR1 MDHEN and CDR2 SYDVKM come from the germline V gene. There are 13 residues in the CDR3. The junction had 7 bases not matched to a gene; V was cut back by 8 bases and J by 6 bases. The CDR3 DNA reads TGTGCCAGCGGGCTCAGGACAGGGGATGGCTACACCTTC. Translated, it gives CASGLRTGDGYTF.

The CDR3 spells CASSPRVGGDEAFF. The CDR3, as DNA: TGTGCCAGCAGCCCCAGAGTAGGAGGGGACGAAGCTTTCTTT. The rearrangement links TRBV14 to TRBJ1-1, with D possibly matching TRBD1 (5 bases). The CDR3 has 14 amino acids. The V gene's germline CDR1 is SGHDN and CDR2 FVKESK. With 4 bases removed from V and 8 bases from J, the gap between germline ends came to 17 bases.

The J gene is TRBJ2-5, the V gene TRBV5-1; TRBD2 is a possible D gene (6 bases). Trimming shortened V by 0 bases and J by 4 bases, and 10 bases separated the two germline ends. Germline V gene data show CDR1 as SGHRS and CDR2 as YFSETQ. The CDR3 covers 14 residues. CDR3: CASSLEVGGETQYF. CDR3 sequence (DNA): TGCGCCAGCAGCTTGGAGGTGGGAGGAGAGACCCAGTACTTC.

The CDR3 DNA follows: TGTGCCAGCGCACAGATACAGCCTCACACTGAAGCTTTCTTT. Its translation is CASAQIQPHTEAFF. The gene calls are TRBV21-1 and TRBJ1-1; TRBD1 reflects the table's D call only, with no check against the DNA. TRBV21-1 is a pseudogene. The CDR3 consists of 14 residues.

This sequence joins TRBV11-3 and TRBJ1-5; D gene ambiguous. This CDR3 has 15 amino acids. Germline V gene lookup returns CDR1 SGHNT and CDR2 YENEEA. Trimming took 3 bases from V and 2 from J, leaving 11 bases between them. CDR3 bases: TGTGCCAGCAGCTTCCACTTGCGGGGCAATCAGCCCCAGCATTTT. It codes for CASSFHLRGNQPQHF.

The genes are TRBV30 and TRBJ1-2, with 10 bases identical to TRBD1. The CDR3 consists of 13 residues. J lost 7 bases, V lost 3 bases, and 5 bases had no gene match. The V gene's germline CDR1 is GTSNPN and CDR2 SVGIG (reference sequence). CDR3 region: CAWSWTGGFGYTF. The CDR3 DNA reads TGTGCCTGGAGCTGGACAGGGGGGTTTGGCTACACCTTC.

The chain carries TRBV1 and TRBJ2-1; TRBD2 is taken as the D call from the table, unchecked against the DNA. TRBV1 is shown as a pseudogene. The CDR3 extends over 18 amino acids. CDR3 in amino acids: CTSSHPPGARRAYNEQFF. The DNA for the CDR3 is TGCACCAGCAGCCACCCCCCCGGTGCGAGGCGGGCTTACAATGAGCAGTTCTTC.

V gene TRBV29-1 combines with J gene TRBJ1-2, with D perhaps TRBD1 (6 bases). The V gene's germline CDR1 is SQVTM and CDR2 ANQGSEA. The V and J ends lost 0 bases and 0 bases respectively, with 11 bases between them. The CDR3 consists of 15 residues. DNA of the CDR3: TGCAGCGTTGAAGAGGGGGACAAGGCTAACTATGGCTACACCTTC. Encoded protein: CSVEEGDKANYGYTF.

A word on this clone: Other DNA sequences from this sample encode an identical CDR3 as well. This chain joins TRBV30 and TRBJ1-5, with a weak D call TRBD1 (5 bases). Germline-derived CDR1 and CDR2 are GTSNPN and SVGIG (reference sequence). Trimming pared 0 bases from V and 2 bases from J, leaving 5 bases between. This CDR3 comprises 13 residues. Here the CDR3 DNA reads TGTGCCTGGAGTGTACAGGGCAATCAGCCCCAGCATTTT. The encoded protein is CAWSVQGNQPQHF.

In its sample, this clone was seen a few times. V is TRBV2 and J is TRBJ2-3, with 12 bases identical to TRBD2. The CDR3 extends over 16 amino acids. The germline V gene has CDR1 SNHLY and CDR2 FYNNEI. The V and J ends lost 6 bases and 5 bases, in that order; junction bases with no gene match: 9. CDR3 in amino acids: CASSLTSGRGEDTQYF. In DNA, the CDR3 is TGTGCCAGCAGCCTGACTAGCGGGAGAGGTGAAGATACGCAGTATTTT. Full variable domain (outside the CDR3, taken from reference TRBV2 and TRBJ2-3): EPEVTQTPSHQVTQMGQEVILRCVPISNHLYFYWYRQILGQKVEFLVSFYNNEISEKSEIFDDQFSVERPDGSNFTLKIRSTKLEDSAMYFCASSLTSGRGEDTQYFGPGTRLTVL.

The rearrangement links TRBV6-2 or TRBV6-3 to TRBJ1-6, with D hard to call. The V end was cut by 7 bases, the J end by 14 bases, with 15 bases between. Germline V lookup: CDR1 MNHEY, CDR2 SVGEGT. The CDR3 is made up of 12 amino acids. The DNA of the CDR3 is TGTGCCAGCACCCCGGGAGGCGCCTCCCTCCACTTT. Protein: CASTPGGASLHF.

V gene TRBV5-1 combines with J gene TRBJ2-7; D is unresolved. The CDR3 is 13 residues long. From germline, CDR1 is SGHRS and CDR2 YFSETQ. V lost 0 bases, J lost 0 bases, and 4 bases lay in between. The CDR3 sequence is CASSLANSYEQYF. CDR3 DNA: TGCGCCAGCAGCTTGGCCAACTCCTACGAGCAGTACTTC.

The V gene is TRBV28, the J gene TRBJ1-1; 7 bases line up with TRBD1. This CDR3 has 15 amino acids. After removal of 0 bases from V and 6 bases from J, the junction contained 7 bases not matched to a gene. Germline CDR1 reads MDHEN; CDR2 reads SYDVKM. The CDR3 DNA sequence: TGTGCCAGCAGTTTATGGCAGGGACAGCGGTCTGAAGCTTTCTTT. This translates into CASSLWQGQRSEAFF.

The V and J genes are TRBV3-1 (or the pseudogene TRBV3-2) and TRBJ2-1; 8 nucleotides line up with TRBD2. Looked up from germline, CDR1 is LGHDT and CDR2 is YNNKEL (reference sequence). The CDR3 contains 15 residues. Trimming removed 4 bases from V and 9 bases from J; junction bases left unmatched: 11. As DNA, the CDR3 is TGTGCCAGCAGCCTGTTGGGACTAGGGTACGGTGAGCAGTTCTTC. This translates into CASSLLGLGYGEQFF.

The chain employs TRBV15 and TRBJ2-5, with 11 bases lining up with TRBD2. Germline V gene lookup returns CDR1 LNHNV and CDR2 YYDKDF (reference sequence). The CDR3 consists of 15 residues. The junction had 8 bases not matched to a gene; V was cut back by 9 bases and J by 2 bases. CDR3 DNA: TGTGCCACTCGTTGGACTAGCGGGCGTCAAGAGACCCAGTACTTC. This sequence encodes CATRWTSGRQETQYF.